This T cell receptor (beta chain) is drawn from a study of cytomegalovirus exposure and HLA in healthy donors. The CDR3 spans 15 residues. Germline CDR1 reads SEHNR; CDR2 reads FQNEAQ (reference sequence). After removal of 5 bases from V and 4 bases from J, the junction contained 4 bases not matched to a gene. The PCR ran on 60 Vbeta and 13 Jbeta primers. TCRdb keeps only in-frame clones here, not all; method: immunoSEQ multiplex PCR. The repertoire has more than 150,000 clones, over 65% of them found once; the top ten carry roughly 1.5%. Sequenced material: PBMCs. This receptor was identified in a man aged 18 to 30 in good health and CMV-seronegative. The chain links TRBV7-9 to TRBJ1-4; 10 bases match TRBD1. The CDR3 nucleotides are TGTGCCAGCAGCCCCCGGACAGGGGGTAATGAAAAACTGTTTTTT. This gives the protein CASSPRTGGNEKLFF.